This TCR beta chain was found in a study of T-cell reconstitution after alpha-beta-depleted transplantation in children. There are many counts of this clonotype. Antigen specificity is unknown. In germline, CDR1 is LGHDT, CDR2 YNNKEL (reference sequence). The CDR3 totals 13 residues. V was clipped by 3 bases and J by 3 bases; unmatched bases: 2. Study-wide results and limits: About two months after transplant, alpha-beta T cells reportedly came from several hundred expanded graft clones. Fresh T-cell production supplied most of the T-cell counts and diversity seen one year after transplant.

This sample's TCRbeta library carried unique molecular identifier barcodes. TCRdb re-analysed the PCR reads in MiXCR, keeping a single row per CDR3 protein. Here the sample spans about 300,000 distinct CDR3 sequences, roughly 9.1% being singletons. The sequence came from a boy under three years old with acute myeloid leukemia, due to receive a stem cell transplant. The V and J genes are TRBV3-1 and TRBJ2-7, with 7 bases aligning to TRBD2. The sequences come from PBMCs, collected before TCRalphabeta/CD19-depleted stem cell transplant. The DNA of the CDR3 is TGTGCCAGCAGCCAGGCTAGCGGCTACGAGCAGTACTTC. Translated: CASSQASGYEQYF.